These 21 T cell receptor beta chains were sequenced from one sample in a study of spatial heterogeneity in lung cancer. The time point denotes: sample taken at primary tumor resection. Each CDR3 protein gets one entry after TCRdb re-called the 5' RACE reads with MiXCR. The sample lists 39,000 or so distinct CDR3 sequences, 7.5% to 8% seen once, with 25% to 35% in the top ten. This specimen was PBMCs, taken at surgery. The receptors come from a male donor with early-stage non-small cell lung cancer.

This clonotype was counted between two and nine times. CDR3 in DNA: TGTGCCAGCAGTTACAAGACAGGGGGCACTGAAGCTTTCTTT. This sequence encodes CASSYKTGGTEAFF. The genes are TRBV6-2 or TRBV6-3 and TRBJ1-1, with 9 nucleotides matching TRBD1. V shed 2 bases and J 4 bases; nucleotides not matched to a gene: 2. The CDR3 length is 14 residues. Germline V gives CDR1 MNHEY, CDR2 SVGEGT.

Remarks on this clonotype: One base away lies a much larger clone, so this may be a sequencing read error. V usage is TRBV19 and J usage is TRBJ2-2, with 10 bases identical to TRBD2. Germline V lookup: CDR1 LNHDA, CDR2 SQIVND (reference sequence). Trimming cost V 7 bases and J 5 bases; bases outside gene matches: 7. This CDR3 has 15 residues. The DNA of the CDR3 is TGTGCCAGTACCCAACTAGCGGGGTGGACCGGGGAGCTGTTTTTT. This encodes CASTQLAGWTGELFF.

This clonotype was observed a handful of times. The chain recombines TRBV7-9 with TRBJ1-1, with a tentative D call TRBD1 (5 bases). V was pared by 1 base and J by 1 base, with 7 bases between. This CDR3 has 14 residues. CDR1 is SEHNR, CDR2 FQNEAQ, per germline (reference sequence). In nucleotides, the CDR3 is TGTGCCAGCAGCTTAGTGCAGGGGAACACTGAAGCTTTCTTT. Its protein product is CASSLVQGNTEAFF.

The DNA of the CDR3 is TGTGCCAGCAGCTCCAGCGGGGCGGTGAACACAGATACGCAGTATTTT. This translates into CASSSSGAVNTDTQYF. V usage is TRBV7-6 and J usage is TRBJ2-3; 7 bases are shared with TRBD2. CDR1 is SGHVS, CDR2 FNYEAQ, per germline. V lost 4 bases, J lost 2 bases, and 9 bases stayed unmatched. The CDR3 runs 16 residues.

In this sample, this clonotype turned up a few times. V and J are TRBV7-6 and TRBJ2-3, with TRBD2 identical over 15 bases. The CDR3 has 19 residues. The V gene's germline CDR1 is SGHVS and CDR2 FNYEAQ. Unmatched junction bases numbered 11, after V lost 5 bases and J lost 2 bases. In DNA form, the CDR3 reads TGTGCCAGCAGCGAGAGCCCGGGACTAGCGGGAGGCGTCACAGATACGCAGTATTTT. The encoded protein is CASSESPGLAGGVTDTQYF.

In the case of this clonotype: A much more abundant neighbour one base away suggests this may be a read error. The rearrangement uses TRBV28 and TRBJ1-2, with D unresolved. This CDR3 has 11 amino acids. Germline assignment: CDR1 MDHEN and CDR2 SYDVKM. Trimming removed 11 bases at V and 4 bases at J, with 11 bases between. CDR3 DNA sequence: TGTGCCGCCGGGAGCCCCTATGGCTACACCTTC. Translated, it gives CAAGSPYGYTF.

This clonotype was observed a few times. The chain links TRBV11-1 to TRBJ1-2, with D hard to call. V was pared by 1 base and J by 8 bases, with 8 bases between. The CDR3 extends over 12 amino acids. Germline lookup yields CDR1 SGHAT and CDR2 FQDESV (reference sequence). The CDR3 DNA follows: TGTGCCAGCAGCTTAGGGCCGACAGGCTACACCTTC. It specifies CASSLGPTGYTF.

This clonotype was recorded many times. V usage is TRBV27 and J usage is TRBJ2-7, with unresolved D. The CDR3 has 13 amino acids. CDR1 and CDR2 from the germline V gene are MNHEY and SMNVEV (reference sequence). Trimming shortened V by 5 bases and J by 3 bases, and 11 bases separated the two germline ends. The CDR3 region has the DNA TGTGCCAGCAGTCCCTCAGGAAGCTACGAGCAGTACTTC. Translation: CASSPSGSYEQYF.

The gene calls are TRBV14 and TRBJ2-1; 8 positions match TRBD2. In germline, CDR1 is SGHDN, CDR2 FVKESK. Unmatched junction bases numbered 12, after V lost 0 bases and J lost 8 bases. This CDR3 spans 17 amino acids. The CDR3 is CASSQEVASGLRYEQFF. DNA of the CDR3: TGTGCCAGCAGCCAAGAGGTAGCTAGCGGGCTTCGGTATGAGCAGTTCTTC.

The J gene is TRBJ2-1, the V gene TRBV27; 10 nucleotides match TRBD1. The CDR3 is made up of 15 amino acids. The V gene's germline CDR1 is MNHEY and CDR2 SMNVEV (reference sequence). The junction had 12 bases not matched to a gene; V was cut back by 7 bases and J by 9 bases. CDR3 bases: TGTGCCAGCAAGAGATCCGGGACAGGGGATCCTGAGCAGTTCTTC. This translates into CASKRSGTGDPEQFF.

This clonotype was detected ten times or more. The genes are TRBV6-5 and TRBJ2-7, with TRBD2 matching over 10 bases. Per germline, CDR1 MNHEY and CDR2 SVGAGI. There are 15 residues in the CDR3. Trimming took 0 bases from V and 5 from J; bases not matched to a gene: 4. The CDR3 loop reads CASSYSLAGADEQYV. CDR3 sequence (DNA): TGTGCCAGCAGTTACTCGCTAGCGGGAGCCGACGAGCAGTACGTC.

This clonotype has a count of ten or more. This chain uses TRBV5-6 with TRBJ1-2; D not certain. CDR1 SGHDT and CDR2 YYEEEE come from the germline V gene. The CDR3 totals 14 residues. V dropped 0 bases and J dropped 1 base, with 7 bases sitting between them. The CDR3 sequence: CASSLVGVNYGYTF. CDR3 bases: TGTGCCAGCAGCTTGGTGGGCGTTAACTATGGCTACACCTTC.

This clonotype showed up many times. J is TRBJ2-3 and V is TRBV28; 8 positions agree with TRBD2. V was pared by 4 bases and J by 5 bases, with 5 bases of the junction left unmatched. Germline V lookup: CDR1 MDHEN, CDR2 SYDVKM. The CDR3 totals 14 residues. DNA of the CDR3: TGTGCCAGCAGTTCCGGACTAGCAGGAGATACGCAGTATTTT. It encodes CASSSGLAGDTQYF.

This clonotype was detected many times. The chain employs TRBV28 and TRBJ2-7; the match to TRBD2 covers 9 bases. Per the germline V gene, CDR1 is MDHEN and CDR2 is SYDVKM. The J segment lost 0 bases and the V segment lost 4 bases, leaving 4 bases of the junction unmatched. The CDR3 is 15 residues long. The CDR3 DNA follows: TGTGCCAGCAGTTCTAGCGGGGAGTTCTCCTACGAGCAGTACGTC. Translated, it gives CASSSSGEFSYEQYV.

The chain employs TRBV20-1 and TRBJ1-5; tentative D call: TRBD1 (6 bases). The V gene's germline CDR1 is DFQATT and CDR2 SNEGSKA (reference sequence). The CDR3 is 16 amino acids. The V and J ends lost 0 bases and 5 bases respectively, with 17 bases between them. The CDR3 is CSARELGGGQYQPQHF. The DNA of the CDR3 is TGCAGTGCTAGAGAGCTGGGAGGCGGACAGTATCAGCCCCAGCATTTT.

There are many counts of this clonotype. The chain employs TRBV7-9 and TRBJ2-7; tentatively, D is TRBD2 (6 bases). The germline V and J ends were trimmed by 3 bases and 7 bases, with 16 bases remaining between them. The CDR3 runs 14 residues. The germline CDR1 and CDR2 sequences are SEHNR and FQNEAQ (reference sequence). CDR3 in DNA: TGTGCCAGCAGCTTGGGCGGGGCGAGACTGGAGCAGTACGTC. It specifies CASSLGGARLEQYV.

This clonotype was seen a handful of times. The J gene is TRBJ2-1, the V gene TRBV27, with 9 bases aligning to TRBD1. Germline V gene lookup returns CDR1 MNHEY and CDR2 SMNVEV (reference sequence). With V trimmed by 3 bases and J by 7 bases, 4 bases remained unmatched. CDR3 length equals 14 residues. The CDR3 coding sequence is TGTGCCAGCAGTTTCGGACAGGGGAGGAATGAGCAGTTCTTC. It yields the protein CASSFGQGRNEQFF.

The V call is TRBV7-9, the J call TRBJ2-4; a possible D gene is TRBD1 (6 bases). V was cut by 3 bases and J by 11 bases, with 17 bases left in between. CDR1 is SEHNR and CDR2 is FQNEAQ in the germline V gene (reference sequence). The CDR3 is 14 amino acids. CDR3: CASSLGQGNLVQYF. The CDR3 DNA reads TGTGCCAGCAGCTTGGGACAAGGAAACCTGGTTCAGTACTTC.

This clonotype occurred a few times. The chain carries TRBV29-1 and TRBJ1-5, with TRBD1 as a possible D gene (5 bases). The CDR3 consists of 16 residues. Per the germline V gene, CDR1 is SQVTM and CDR2 is ANQGSEA. V was clipped by 2 bases and J by 4 bases, with 18 bases between them. This chain's CDR3 is CSVERPKRGMNQPQHF. The CDR3, as DNA: TGCAGCGTTGAAAGGCCAAAGCGGGGGATGAATCAGCCCCAGCATTTT.

This clonotype was seen ten or more times. The chain employs TRBV5-1 and TRBJ1-1; 8 positions match TRBD1. The CDR3 runs 16 residues. Unmatched junction bases numbered 11, after V lost 4 bases and J lost 3 bases. CDR1 is SGHRS and CDR2 is YFSETQ in the germline V gene. In nucleotides, the CDR3 is TGCGCCAGCAGCGGGTCGCAGGGGGCTAAGGACACTGAAGCTTTCTTT. It yields the protein CASSGSQGAKDTEAFF.

This clonotype was recorded many times. The rearrangement joins TRBV7-8 to TRBJ2-5, with TRBD2 matching over 9 bases. V shed 2 bases, J shed 1 base, and the junction held 8 bases outside the gene matches. CDR1 SGHVS and CDR2 FQNEAQ come from the germline V gene. The CDR3 spans 17 residues. In DNA form, the CDR3 reads TGTGCCAGCAGCTTACGCGTTTTACTAGCGGGCCAAGAGACCCAGTACTTC. Protein product: CASSLRVLLAGQETQYF.